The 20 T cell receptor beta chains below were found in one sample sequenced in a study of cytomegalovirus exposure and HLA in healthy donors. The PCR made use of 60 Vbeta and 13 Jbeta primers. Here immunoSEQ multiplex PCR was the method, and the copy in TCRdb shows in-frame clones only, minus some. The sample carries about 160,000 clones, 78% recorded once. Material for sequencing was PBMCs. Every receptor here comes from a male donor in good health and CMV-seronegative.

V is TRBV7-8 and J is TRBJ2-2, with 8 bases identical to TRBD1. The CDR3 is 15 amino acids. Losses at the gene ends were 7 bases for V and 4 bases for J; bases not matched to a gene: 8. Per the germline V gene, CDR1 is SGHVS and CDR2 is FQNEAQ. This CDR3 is CASNGQGTVTGELFF. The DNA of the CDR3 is TGTGCCAGCAACGGACAGGGAACGGTCACCGGGGAGCTGTTTTTT.

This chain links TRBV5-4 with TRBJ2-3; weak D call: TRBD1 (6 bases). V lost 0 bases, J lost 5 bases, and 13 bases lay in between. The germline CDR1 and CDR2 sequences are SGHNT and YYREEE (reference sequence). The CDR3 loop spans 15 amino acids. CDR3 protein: CASSLGQGRGDTQYF. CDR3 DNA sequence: TGTGCCAGCAGCTTGGGTCAGGGGCGCGGAGATACGCAGTATTTT.

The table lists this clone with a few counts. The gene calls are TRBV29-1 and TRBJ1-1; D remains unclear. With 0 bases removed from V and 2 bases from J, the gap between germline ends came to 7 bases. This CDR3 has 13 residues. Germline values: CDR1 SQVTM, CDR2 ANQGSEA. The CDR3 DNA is TGCAGCGTTGAAGACTACAGCAACACTGAAGCTTTCTTT. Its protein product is CSVEDYSNTEAFF.

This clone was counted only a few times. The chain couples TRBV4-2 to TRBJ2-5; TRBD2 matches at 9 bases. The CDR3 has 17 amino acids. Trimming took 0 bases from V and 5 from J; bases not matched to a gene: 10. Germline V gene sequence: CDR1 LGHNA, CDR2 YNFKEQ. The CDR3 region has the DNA TGTGCCAGCAGCCAAGATTACTCGGCGGGGGGGCCGGAGACCCAGTACTTC. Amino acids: CASSQDYSAGGPETQYF.

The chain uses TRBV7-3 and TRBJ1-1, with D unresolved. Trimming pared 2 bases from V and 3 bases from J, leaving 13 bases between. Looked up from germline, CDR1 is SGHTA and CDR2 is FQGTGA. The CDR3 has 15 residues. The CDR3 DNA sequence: TGTGCCAGCAGCTTATTCGGTGCGCGGGACACTGAAGCTTTCTTT. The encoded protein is CASSLFGARDTEAFF.

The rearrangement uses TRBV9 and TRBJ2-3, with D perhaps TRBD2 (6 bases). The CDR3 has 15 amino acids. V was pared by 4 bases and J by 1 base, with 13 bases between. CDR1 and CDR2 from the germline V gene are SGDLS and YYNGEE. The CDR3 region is CASSPLGGGTDTQYF. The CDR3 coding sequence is TGTGCCAGCAGCCCCCTAGGCGGGGGCACAGATACGCAGTATTTT.

The CDR3: CASRRTPNTEAFF. CDR3 nucleotide sequence: TGTGCCAGCCGCCGGACACCAAACACTGAAGCTTTCTTT. The gene calls are TRBV6-5 and TRBJ1-1; the D gene is possibly TRBD1 (5 bases). The germline V and J ends were trimmed by 8 bases and 2 bases, with 12 bases remaining between them. This CDR3 is 13 amino acids long. Per the germline V gene, CDR1 is MNHEY and CDR2 is SVGAGI.

This CDR3 reads CASSHQERDQPQHF. The DNA of the CDR3 is TGCGCCAGCAGCCACCAAGAGAGAGATCAGCCCCAGCATTTT. V gene TRBV4-1 combines with J gene TRBJ1-5; D not certain. V was pared by 3 bases and J by 5 bases, with 11 bases between. CDR1 is MGHRA, CDR2 YSYEKL, per germline. The CDR3 spans 14 residues.

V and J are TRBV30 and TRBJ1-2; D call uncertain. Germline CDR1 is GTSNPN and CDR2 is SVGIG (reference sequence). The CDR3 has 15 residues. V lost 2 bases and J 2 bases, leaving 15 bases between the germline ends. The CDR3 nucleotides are TGTGCCTGGAGTAACCCCTCCCACTACAACTATGGCTACACCTTC. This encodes CAWSNPSHYNYGYTF.

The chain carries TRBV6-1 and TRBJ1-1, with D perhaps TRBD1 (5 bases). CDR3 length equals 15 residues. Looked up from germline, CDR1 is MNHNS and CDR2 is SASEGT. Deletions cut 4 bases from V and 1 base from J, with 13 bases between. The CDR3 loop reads CASSGGETANTEAFF. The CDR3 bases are TGTGCCAGCAGTGGTGGAGAGACAGCGAACACTGAAGCTTTCTTT.

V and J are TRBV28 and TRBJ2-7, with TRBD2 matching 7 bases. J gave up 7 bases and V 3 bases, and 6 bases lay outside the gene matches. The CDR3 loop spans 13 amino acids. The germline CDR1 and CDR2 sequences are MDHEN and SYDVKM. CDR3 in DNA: TGTGCCAGCAGTTTCCTTGGGGGAGGGGAGCAGTACTTC. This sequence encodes CASSFLGGGEQYF.

The CDR3 bases are TGTGCCAGCAGCCTGACCCTAGCGGGAGGCACAGATACGCAGTATTTT. Its protein is CASSLTLAGGTDTQYF. The gene calls are TRBV7-3 and TRBJ2-3; 10 nucleotides align to TRBD2. This CDR3 is built from 16 residues. CDR1 and CDR2 from the germline V gene are SGHTA and FQGTGA. Trimming cost V 5 bases and J 1 base; bases outside gene matches: 6.

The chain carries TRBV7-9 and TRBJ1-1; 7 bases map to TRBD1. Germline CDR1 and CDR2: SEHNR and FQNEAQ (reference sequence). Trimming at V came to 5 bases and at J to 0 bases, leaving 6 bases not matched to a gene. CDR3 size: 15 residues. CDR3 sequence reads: CASSLWTGLNTEAFF. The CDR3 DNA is TGTGCCAGCAGCCTATGGACAGGATTGAACACTGAAGCTTTCTTT. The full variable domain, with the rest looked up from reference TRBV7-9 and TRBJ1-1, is DTGVSQNPRHKITKRGQNVTFRCDPISEHNRLYWYRQTLGQGPEFLTYFQNEAQLEKSRLLSDRFSAERPKGSFSTLEIQRTEQGDSAMYLCASSLWTGLNTEAFFGQGTRLTVV.

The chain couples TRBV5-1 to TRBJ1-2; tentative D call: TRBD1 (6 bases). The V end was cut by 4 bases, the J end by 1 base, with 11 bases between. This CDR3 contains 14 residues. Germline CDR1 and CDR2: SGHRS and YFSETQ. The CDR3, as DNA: TGCGCCAGCAGCAGCGGACAGAGTAACTATGGCTACACCTTC. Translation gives CASSSGQSNYGYTF.

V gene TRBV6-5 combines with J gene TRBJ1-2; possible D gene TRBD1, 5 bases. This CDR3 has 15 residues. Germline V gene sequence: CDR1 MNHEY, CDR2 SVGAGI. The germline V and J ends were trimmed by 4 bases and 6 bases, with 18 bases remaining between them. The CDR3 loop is CASSWWPGGNDGYTF. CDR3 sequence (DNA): TGTGCCAGCAGTTGGTGGCCCGGGGGTAATGATGGCTACACCTTC.

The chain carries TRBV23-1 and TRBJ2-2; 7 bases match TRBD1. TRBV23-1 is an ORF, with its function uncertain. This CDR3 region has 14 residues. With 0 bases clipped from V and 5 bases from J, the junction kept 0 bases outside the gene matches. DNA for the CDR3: TGCGCCAGCAGTCAATCGGGACAGACCGGGGAGCTGTTTTTT. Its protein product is CASSQSGQTGELFF.

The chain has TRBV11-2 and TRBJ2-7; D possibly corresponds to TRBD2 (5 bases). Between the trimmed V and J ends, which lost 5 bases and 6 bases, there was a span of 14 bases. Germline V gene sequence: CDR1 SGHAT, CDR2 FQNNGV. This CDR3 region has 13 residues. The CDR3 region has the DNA TGTGCCAGCAGCCCCGGGGTTCTGGGCGAGCAGTACTTC. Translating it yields CASSPGVLGEQYF. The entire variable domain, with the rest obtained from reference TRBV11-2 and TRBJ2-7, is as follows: EAGVAQSPRYKIIEKRQSVAFWCNPISGHATLYWYQQILGQGPKLLIQFQNNGVVDDSQLPKDRFSAERLKGVDSTLKIQPAKLEDSAVYLCASSPGVLGEQYFGPGTRLTVT.

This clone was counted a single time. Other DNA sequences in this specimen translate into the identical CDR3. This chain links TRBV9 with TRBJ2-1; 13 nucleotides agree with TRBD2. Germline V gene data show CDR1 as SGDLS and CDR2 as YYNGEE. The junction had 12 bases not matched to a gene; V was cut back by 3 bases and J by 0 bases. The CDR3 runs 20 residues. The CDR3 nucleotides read TGTGCCAGCAGCGCACCCCTCAGGACTAGCGGGAGCATCTCCTACAATGAGCAGTTCTTC. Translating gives CASSAPLRTSGSISYNEQFF.

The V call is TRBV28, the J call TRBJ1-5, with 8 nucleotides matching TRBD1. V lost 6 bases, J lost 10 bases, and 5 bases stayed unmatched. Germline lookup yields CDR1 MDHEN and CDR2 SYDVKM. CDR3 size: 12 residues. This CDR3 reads CASSQTGDPQHF. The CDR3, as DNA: TGTGCCAGCAGCCAGACAGGGGATCCCCAGCATTTT.

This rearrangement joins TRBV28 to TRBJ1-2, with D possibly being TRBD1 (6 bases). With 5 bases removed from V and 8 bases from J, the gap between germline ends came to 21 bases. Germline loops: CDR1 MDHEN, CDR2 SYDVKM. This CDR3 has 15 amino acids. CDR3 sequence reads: CASSNRVTGIGGYTF. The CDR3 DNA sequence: TGTGCCAGCAGTAACAGGGTAACGGGTATCGGAGGCTACACCTTC.